The 26 T cell receptor beta chains in this list originate from one sample, sequenced in a study of cytomegalovirus exposure and HLA in healthy donors. 60 Vbeta and 13 Jbeta primers were used in PCR. The assay was immunoSEQ multiplex PCR, and TCRdb's table has in-frame clones only and misses some. The sample holds 150,000 to 200,000 clones, roughly 74% seen once. Sample: PBMCs. Source of these receptors: a man younger than 35 in good health and CMV-seropositive.

This chain connects TRBV29-1 to TRBJ2-7; 11 positions agree with TRBD2. Trimming removed 7 bases from V and 2 bases from J; junction bases left unmatched: 7. Per the germline V gene, CDR1 is SQVTM and CDR2 is ANQGSEA. The CDR3 spans 14 residues. In nucleotides, the CDR3 is TGCAGCGCTGAGCCTAGCGGGAGGCCCTACGAGCAGTACTTC. It yields the protein CSAEPSGRPYEQYF.

The chain is built from TRBV29-1 and TRBJ2-1; TRBD2 matches at 11 bases. CDR3 length equals 17 residues. The V gene end was trimmed by 4 bases and the J gene end by 0 bases; junction bases not matched to a gene: 8. CDR1 is SQVTM and CDR2 is ANQGSEA in the germline V gene. CDR3 protein: CSVAGLADFNSYNEQFF. The CDR3, as DNA: TGCAGCGTTGCGGGACTAGCGGACTTCAACTCCTACAATGAGCAGTTCTTC.

Remarks on this clone: The junction differs from germline at one of its ends, possibly a read error. The chain uses TRBV7-7 and TRBJ2-5; TRBD2 might be the D (5 bases). Germline CDR1 and CDR2: SSHAT and FNYEAQ (reference sequence). The CDR3 has 11 amino acids. Here the CDR3 DNA reads TGTGCTAGCAGCCCGGGGGAGACCCAGTACTTC. It is translated as CASSPGETQYF. Looking up the rest from reference TRBV7-7 and TRBJ2-5 gives the full variable domain: GAGVSQSPRYKVTKRGQDVTLRCDPISSHATLYWYQQALGQGPEFLTYFNYEAQPDKSGLPSDRFSAERPEGSISTLTIQRTEQRDSAMYRCASSPGETQYFGPGTRLLVL.

This sequence joins TRBV29-1 and TRBJ2-3, with D maybe TRBD1 (5 bases). The CDR3 runs to 13 residues. Per the germline V gene, CDR1 is SQVTM and CDR2 is ANQGSEA. V dropped 1 base and J dropped 2 bases, with 7 bases sitting between them. CDR3 region: CSVEGQYTDTQYF. The CDR3 DNA reads TGCAGCGTTGAAGGACAGTACACAGATACGCAGTATTTT.

The chain has TRBV5-1 and TRBJ2-1; 10 nucleotides agree with TRBD2. Germline lookup yields CDR1 SGHRS and CDR2 YFSETQ. This CDR3 is built from 12 residues. V shed 2 bases, J shed 15 bases, and the junction held 5 bases outside the gene matches. Written as DNA, the CDR3 is TGCGCCAGCAGCTTAGATCTAGCGGGAGCGTTCTTC. Amino acids: CASSLDLAGAFF.

The J gene is TRBJ1-3, the V gene TRBV23-1, with unresolved D. TRBV23-1 is an ORF, with its function uncertain. There are 12 residues in the CDR3. V was trimmed by 9 bases and J by 2 bases, leaving 8 bases between them. The CDR3 DNA sequence: TGCGCCAGGGAGGCAGCTGGAAACACCATATATTTT. This sequence encodes CAREAAGNTIYF.

The CDR3 loop reads CASSLQYLRDRVHEQYF. For the CDR3, the DNA is TGTGCCAGCAGTCTCCAATACCTCCGGGACAGGGTCCACGAGCAGTACTTC. This chain links TRBV28 with TRBJ2-7; 9 bases agree with TRBD1. V gave up 5 bases and J gave up 5 bases; unmatched junction bases: 16. The V gene's germline CDR1 is MDHEN and CDR2 SYDVKM. CDR3 length: 17 residues.

This chain links TRBV9 with TRBJ1-1, with no clear D. The V end lost 0 bases, the J end lost 4 bases, and 13 bases lay between the germline ends. Germline CDR1 is SGDLS and CDR2 is YYNGEE. The CDR3 contains 15 residues. The chain's CDR3 is CASSVGGPTSTEAFF. The CDR3 coding sequence is TGTGCCAGCAGCGTAGGAGGTCCGACGAGCACTGAAGCTTTCTTT.

The count of this clone is one. This chain joins TRBV29-1 and TRBJ2-1; 7 nucleotides align to TRBD1. Germline values: CDR1 SQVTM, CDR2 ANQGSEA. Losses at the gene ends were 7 bases for V and 1 base for J; bases not matched to a gene: 4. The CDR3 length is 13 residues. The DNA of the CDR3 is TGCAGCGCGGGCAGGGGGTCCTACAATGAGCAGTTCTTC. Its protein is CSAGRGSYNEQFF.

CDR3 nucleotides: TGTGCCAGTAGTTCATGGGGCAGCACAGATACGCAGTATTTT. Translating gives CASSSWGSTDTQYF. The rearrangement uses TRBV19 and TRBJ2-3; maybe TRBD1 (5 bases). Germline lookup yields CDR1 LNHDA and CDR2 SQIVND (reference sequence). The CDR3 length is 14 residues. V shed 5 bases and J shed 0 bases, with 9 bases lying between them.

The rearrangement uses TRBV6-5 and TRBJ2-7, with D possibly being TRBD1 (5 bases). Germline CDR1 reads MNHEY; CDR2 reads SVGAGI. There are 15 residues in the CDR3. V lost 0 bases to trimming and J lost 6 bases, with 15 bases between them. The CDR3 nucleotides are TGTGCCAGCAGTTACTCGATCCAGGGTAGGTTCGAGCAGTACTTC. Protein product: CASSYSIQGRFEQYF.

The CDR3 protein is CASGADSFTDTQYF. CDR3 in DNA: TGTGCCAGCGGCGCAGACAGCTTCACAGATACGCAGTATTTT. The chain couples TRBV5-5 to TRBJ2-3; D might be TRBD1 (5 bases). Trimming cost V 7 bases and J 2 bases, with 14 bases left between them. This CDR3 region has 14 residues. Germline CDR1 reads SGHKS; CDR2 reads YYEKEE (reference sequence).

The chain employs TRBV28 and TRBJ2-5, with a weak D call TRBD2 (5 bases). V lost 8 bases to trimming and J lost 5 bases, with 12 bases between them. This CDR3 is 12 amino acids long. The germline gives CDR1 MDHEN, CDR2 SYDVKM. The CDR3: CASAEGSETQYF. The DNA of the CDR3 is TGTGCCAGCGCTGAGGGATCTGAGACCCAGTACTTC.

This chain links TRBV15 with TRBJ2-5; D perhaps matches TRBD2 (6 bases). V dropped 0 bases and J dropped 4 bases, with 12 bases sitting between them. The CDR3 spans 15 residues. Germline V CDR1 and CDR2: LNHNV, YYDKDF (reference sequence). The CDR3 reads CATSRDLVGGETQYF. CDR3 bases: TGTGCCACCAGCAGAGATCTAGTGGGGGGAGAGACCCAGTACTTC.

On this clone: This CDR3 is also generated by other DNA sequences in the sample. The chain has TRBV4-1 and TRBJ2-1, with 12 bases identical to TRBD2. Germline CDR1 MGHRA, CDR2 YSYEKL. The CDR3 length is 15 residues. Trimming cost V 1 base and J 8 bases; bases outside gene matches: 3. For the CDR3, the DNA is TGCGCCAGCAGCCAAGGGCTAGCGGGAGGGTATGAGCAGTTCTTC. This encodes CASSQGLAGGYEQFF.

This sequence joins TRBV11-2 and TRBJ2-7; TRBD2 agrees at 12 bases. This CDR3 is 14 amino acids long. The germline gives CDR1 SGHAT, CDR2 FQNNGV. V lost 5 bases to trimming and J lost 5 bases; unmatched junction nucleotides: 4. The CDR3 DNA is TGTGCCAGCAGCGCGACTAGCGGGAGTAACGAGCAGTACTTC. Its protein is CASSATSGSNEQYF.

This chain links TRBV19 with TRBJ2-6, with 7 nucleotides matching TRBD1. Germline loops: CDR1 LNHDA, CDR2 SQIVND (reference sequence). The CDR3 runs to 16 residues. J lost 4 bases, V lost 4 bases, and 7 bases had no gene match. The CDR3 DNA sequence: TGTGCCAGTAGTAGACAGGGAGCGGCCGGGGCCAACGTCCTGACTTTC. Protein sequence: CASSRQGAAGANVLTF.

In DNA, the CDR3 is TGTGCCAGTAGGCAGACAAGCAATGAGCAGTTCTTC. Its protein product is CASRQTSNEQFF. The chain carries TRBV19 and TRBJ2-1; the D is unclear. V was clipped by 6 bases and J by 6 bases, with 9 bases between them. CDR1 LNHDA and CDR2 SQIVND come from the germline V gene (reference sequence). The CDR3 spans 12 residues.

This chain uses TRBV27 with TRBJ1-1; 7 bases align to TRBD1. Trimming took 5 bases from V and 1 from J; bases not matched to a gene: 13. Germline V gene lookup returns CDR1 MNHEY and CDR2 SMNVEV (reference sequence). The CDR3 length is 17 residues. The CDR3: CASSPQGLGQGNTEAFF. CDR3 DNA sequence: TGTGCCAGCAGTCCACAGGGGCTTGGTCAGGGGAACACTGAAGCTTTCTTT.

This chain connects TRBV28 to TRBJ2-7; 10 nucleotides line up with TRBD2. Germline CDR1 reads MDHEN; CDR2 reads SYDVKM. This CDR3 spans 15 amino acids. After removal of 6 bases from V and 5 bases from J, the junction contained 10 bases not matched to a gene. DNA for the CDR3: TGTGCCAGCAGATTCCTAGCGGGAGCTTCGCACGAGCAGTACTTC. Amino acid sequence: CASRFLAGASHEQYF.

This chain uses TRBV15 with TRBJ1-5, with a weak D call TRBD1 (6 bases). The CDR3 extends over 17 amino acids. Looked up from germline, CDR1 is LNHNV and CDR2 is YYDKDF (reference sequence). V dropped 0 bases and J dropped 5 bases, with 17 bases sitting between them. The CDR3 is CATSREGGGGLDQPQHF. The CDR3 DNA reads as TGTGCCACCAGCAGAGAGGGGGGCGGGGGCCTGGATCAGCCCCAGCATTTT.

The rearrangement uses TRBV6-5 and TRBJ1-1, with 7 bases matching TRBD1. In germline, CDR1 is MNHEY, CDR2 SVGAGI. The CDR3 runs 12 residues. V dropped 6 bases and J dropped 5; count of bases not matched to a gene: 3. The CDR3 loop is CASRGQRTEAFF. The CDR3 DNA reads as TGTGCCAGCAGGGGACAGAGGACTGAAGCTTTCTTT.

This rearrangement joins TRBV7-9 to TRBJ1-4, with D possibly matching TRBD1 (6 bases). V was pared by 1 base and J by 8 bases, with 26 bases between. The V gene's germline CDR1 is SEHNR and CDR2 FQNEAQ (reference sequence). The CDR3 length is 19 residues. The CDR3 nucleotides read TGTGCCAGCAGCTTAGGTAGAGGACAGCGACGTTACCCTGAAGAAAAACTGTTTTTT. This encodes CASSLGRGQRRYPEEKLFF.

The chain links TRBV7-9 to TRBJ1-4; D is unresolved. Germline CDR1 SEHNR, CDR2 FQNEAQ (reference sequence). The V end was cut by 0 bases, the J end by 8 bases, with 7 bases between. The CDR3 is made up of 13 amino acids. The CDR3 sequence is CASSLATQEKLFF. For the CDR3, the DNA is TGTGCCAGCAGCTTAGCCACTCAAGAAAAACTGTTTTTT.

The V gene is TRBV13, the J gene TRBJ2-1, with 10 bases matching TRBD2. The ends lost 5 bases at V and 3 bases at J; junction bases unmatched: 4. The CDR3 covers 15 residues. Germline CDR1 and CDR2: PRHDT and FYEKMQ (reference sequence). The CDR3 DNA sequence: TGTGCCAGCAGCATGACTAGCGGGTTCTACAATGAGCAGTTCTTC. Its protein is CASSMTSGFYNEQFF.

The gene calls are TRBV5-5 and TRBJ1-4; TRBD1 might be the D (5 bases). In germline, CDR1 is SGHKS, CDR2 YYEKEE (reference sequence). The V gene lost 4 bases and the J gene lost 1 base, with 14 bases spanning the gap. This CDR3 contains 16 residues. This CDR3 is CASSVGAGLTNEKLFF. The CDR3 nucleotides read TGTGCCAGCAGCGTGGGCGCAGGGTTAACTAATGAAAAACTGTTTTTT.